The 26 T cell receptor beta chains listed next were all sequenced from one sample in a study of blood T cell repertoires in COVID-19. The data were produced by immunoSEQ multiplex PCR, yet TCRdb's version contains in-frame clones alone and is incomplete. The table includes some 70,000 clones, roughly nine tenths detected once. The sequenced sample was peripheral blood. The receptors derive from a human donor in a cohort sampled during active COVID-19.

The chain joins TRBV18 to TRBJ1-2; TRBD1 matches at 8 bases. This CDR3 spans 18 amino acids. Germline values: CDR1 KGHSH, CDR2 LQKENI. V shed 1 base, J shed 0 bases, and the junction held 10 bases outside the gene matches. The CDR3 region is CASSPLSRTGNPNYGYTF. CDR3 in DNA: TGTGCCAGCTCACCACTCTCTCGGACAGGGAACCCTAACTATGGCTACACCTTC.

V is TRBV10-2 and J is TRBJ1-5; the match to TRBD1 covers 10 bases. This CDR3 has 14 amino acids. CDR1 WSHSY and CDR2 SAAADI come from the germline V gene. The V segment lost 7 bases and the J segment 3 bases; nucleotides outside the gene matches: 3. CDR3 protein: CASKGQGYNQPQHF. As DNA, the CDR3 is TGCGCCAGCAAGGGACAGGGGTACAATCAGCCCCAGCATTTT.

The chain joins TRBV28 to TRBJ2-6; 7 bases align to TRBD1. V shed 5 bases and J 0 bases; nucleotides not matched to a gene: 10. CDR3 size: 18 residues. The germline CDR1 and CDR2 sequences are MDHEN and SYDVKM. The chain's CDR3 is CASSLRQGSYSGANVLTF. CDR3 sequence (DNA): TGTGCCAGCAGTCTAAGACAGGGCAGTTACTCTGGGGCCAACGTCCTGACTTTC.

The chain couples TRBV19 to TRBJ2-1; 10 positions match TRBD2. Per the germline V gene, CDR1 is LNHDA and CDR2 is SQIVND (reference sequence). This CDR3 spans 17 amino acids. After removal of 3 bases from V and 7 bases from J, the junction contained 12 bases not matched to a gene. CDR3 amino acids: CASSIPSLAGVPNEQFF. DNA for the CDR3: TGTGCCAGTAGTATCCCCTCTCTAGCGGGGGTTCCGAATGAGCAGTTCTTC.

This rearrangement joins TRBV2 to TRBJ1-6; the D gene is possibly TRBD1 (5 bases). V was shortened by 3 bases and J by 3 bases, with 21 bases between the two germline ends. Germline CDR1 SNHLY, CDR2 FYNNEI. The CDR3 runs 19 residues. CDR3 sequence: CASSESVRRGGVYNSPLHF. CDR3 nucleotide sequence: TGTGCCAGCAGTGAGTCAGTTCGGCGGGGGGGGGTCTATAATTCACCCCTCCACTTT.

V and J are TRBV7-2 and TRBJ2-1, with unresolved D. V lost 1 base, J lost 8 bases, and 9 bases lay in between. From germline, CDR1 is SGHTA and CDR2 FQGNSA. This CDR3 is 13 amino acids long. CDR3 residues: CASSLEFEDEQFF. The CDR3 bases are TGTGCCAGCAGCTTAGAGTTCGAGGATGAGCAGTTCTTC. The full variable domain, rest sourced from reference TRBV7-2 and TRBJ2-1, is GAGVSQSPSNKVTEKGKDVELRCDPISGHTALYWYRQSLGQGLEFLIYFQGNSAPDKSGLPSDRFSAERTGGSVSTLTIQRTQQEDSAVYLCASSLEFEDEQFFGPGTRLTVL.

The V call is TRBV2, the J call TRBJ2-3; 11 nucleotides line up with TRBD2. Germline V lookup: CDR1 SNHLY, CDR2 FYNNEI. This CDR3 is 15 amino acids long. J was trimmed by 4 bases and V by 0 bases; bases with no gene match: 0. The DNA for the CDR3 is TGTGCCAGCAGTGAAGCTAGCGGGAGGGCAGATACGCAGTATTTT. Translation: CASSEASGRADTQYF.

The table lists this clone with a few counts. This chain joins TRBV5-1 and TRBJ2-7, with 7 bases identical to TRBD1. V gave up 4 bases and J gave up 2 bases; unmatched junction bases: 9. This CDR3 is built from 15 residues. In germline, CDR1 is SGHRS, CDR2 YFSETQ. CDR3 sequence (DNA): TGCGCCAGCAGCAGTCAGGGACAGCCGGCCTACGAGCAGTACTTC. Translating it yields CASSSQGQPAYEQYF.

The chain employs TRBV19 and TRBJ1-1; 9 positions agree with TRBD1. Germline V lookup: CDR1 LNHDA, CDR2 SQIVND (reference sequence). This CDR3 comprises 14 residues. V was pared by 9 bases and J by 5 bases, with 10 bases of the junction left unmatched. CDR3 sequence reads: CASGPGQGRTEAFF. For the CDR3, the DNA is TGTGCCAGCGGACCGGGACAGGGTCGTACTGAAGCTTTCTTT. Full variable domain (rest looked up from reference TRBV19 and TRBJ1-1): DGGITQSPKYLFRKEGQNVTLSCEQNLNHDAMYWYRQDPGQGLRLIYYSQIVNDFQKGDIAEGYSVSREKKESFPLTVTSAQKNPTAFYLCASGPGQGRTEAFFGQGTRLTVV.

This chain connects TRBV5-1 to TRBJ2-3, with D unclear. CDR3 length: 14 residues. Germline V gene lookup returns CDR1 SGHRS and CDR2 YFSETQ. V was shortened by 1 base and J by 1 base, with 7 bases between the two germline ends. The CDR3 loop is CASSLMGRTDTQYF. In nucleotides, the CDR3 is TGCGCCAGCAGCTTGATGGGCCGCACAGATACGCAGTATTTT.

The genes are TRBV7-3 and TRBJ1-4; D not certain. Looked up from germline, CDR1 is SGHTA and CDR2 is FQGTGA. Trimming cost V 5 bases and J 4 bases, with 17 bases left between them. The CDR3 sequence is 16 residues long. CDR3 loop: CASSTLRFFLNEKLFF. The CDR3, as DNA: TGTGCCAGCAGCACCCTTAGATTTTTTCTTAATGAAAAACTGTTTTTT.

For the CDR3, the DNA is TGTGCCAGTACCCTAAGTGTAGCGGCATTTGGGCAGTTCTTC. Protein: CASTLSVAAFGQFF. The chain couples TRBV19 to TRBJ2-1, with D perhaps TRBD2 (6 bases). Germline lookup yields CDR1 LNHDA and CDR2 SQIVND (reference sequence). V was trimmed by 7 bases and J by 12 bases, leaving 22 bases between them. CDR3 length: 14 amino acids.

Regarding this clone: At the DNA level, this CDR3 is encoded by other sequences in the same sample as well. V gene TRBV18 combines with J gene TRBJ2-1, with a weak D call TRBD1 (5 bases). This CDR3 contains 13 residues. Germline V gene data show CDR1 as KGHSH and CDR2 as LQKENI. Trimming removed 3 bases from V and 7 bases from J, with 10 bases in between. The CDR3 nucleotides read TGTGCCAGCTCACCCCGACAGAGTAATGAGCAGTTCTTC. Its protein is CASSPRQSNEQFF.

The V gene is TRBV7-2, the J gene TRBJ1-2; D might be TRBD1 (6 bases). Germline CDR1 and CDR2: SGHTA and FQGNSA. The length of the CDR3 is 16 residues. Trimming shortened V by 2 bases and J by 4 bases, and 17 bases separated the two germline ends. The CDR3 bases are TGTGCCAGCAGCTTAAATGGCAGGGGAAGCACCTATGGCTACACCTTC. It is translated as CASSLNGRGSTYGYTF.

CDR3: CASSPGLAGGPKNEQYF. For the CDR3, the DNA is TGTGCCAGCAGCCCTGGACTAGCGGGGGGGCCAAAGAACGAGCAGTACTTC. The chain uses TRBV7-9 and TRBJ2-7, with TRBD2 matching 15 bases. CDR1 SEHNR and CDR2 FQNEAQ come from the germline V gene (reference sequence). This CDR3 has 17 residues. J gave up 5 bases and V 5 bases, and 10 bases lay outside the gene matches.

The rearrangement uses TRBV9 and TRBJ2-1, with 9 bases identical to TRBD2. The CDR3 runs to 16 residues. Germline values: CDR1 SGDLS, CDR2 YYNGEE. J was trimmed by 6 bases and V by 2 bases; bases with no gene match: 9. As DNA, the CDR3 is TGTGCCAGCAGCGTCCCAACTAGCGGGCGATTCAATGAGCAGTTCTTC. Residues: CASSVPTSGRFNEQFF.

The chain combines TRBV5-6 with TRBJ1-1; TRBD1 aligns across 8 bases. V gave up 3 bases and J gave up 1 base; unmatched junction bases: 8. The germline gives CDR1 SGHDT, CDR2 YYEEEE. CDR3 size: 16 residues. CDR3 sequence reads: CASSYRTGTWNTEAFF. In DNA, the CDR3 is TGTGCCAGCAGCTACCGGACAGGGACTTGGAACACTGAAGCTTTCTTT.

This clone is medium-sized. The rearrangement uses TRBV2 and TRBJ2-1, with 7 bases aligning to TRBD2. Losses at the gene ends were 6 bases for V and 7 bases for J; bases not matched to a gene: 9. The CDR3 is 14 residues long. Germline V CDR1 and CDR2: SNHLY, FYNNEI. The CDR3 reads CASSQEREGNEQFF. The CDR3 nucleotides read TGTGCCAGCAGCCAAGAAAGGGAGGGTAATGAGCAGTTCTTC.

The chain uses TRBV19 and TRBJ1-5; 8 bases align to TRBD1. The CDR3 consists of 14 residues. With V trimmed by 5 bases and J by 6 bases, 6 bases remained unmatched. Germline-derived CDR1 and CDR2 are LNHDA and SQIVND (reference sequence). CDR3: CASSAQGAGQPQHF. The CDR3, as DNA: TGTGCCAGTAGTGCTCAGGGGGCGGGTCAGCCCCAGCATTTT. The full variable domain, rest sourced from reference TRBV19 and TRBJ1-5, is DGGITQSPKYLFRKEGQNVTLSCEQNLNHDAMYWYRQDPGQGLRLIYYSQIVNDFQKGDIAEGYSVSREKKESFPLTVTSAQKNPTAFYLCASSAQGAGQPQHFGDGTRLSIL.

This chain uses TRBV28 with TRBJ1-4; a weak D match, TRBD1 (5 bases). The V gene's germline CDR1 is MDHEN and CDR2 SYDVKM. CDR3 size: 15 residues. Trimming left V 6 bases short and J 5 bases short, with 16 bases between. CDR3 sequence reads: CASSLRGKLNEKLFF. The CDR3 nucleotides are TGTGCCAGCAGCTTAAGGGGAAAGTTAAATGAAAAACTGTTTTTT.

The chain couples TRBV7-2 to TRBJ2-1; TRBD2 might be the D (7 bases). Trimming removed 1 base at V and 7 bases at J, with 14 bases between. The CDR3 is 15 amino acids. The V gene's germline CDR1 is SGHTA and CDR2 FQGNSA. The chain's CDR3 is CASSLVGGLGNEQFF. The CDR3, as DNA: TGTGCCAGCAGCTTAGTGGGGGGGCTGGGGAATGAGCAGTTCTTC.

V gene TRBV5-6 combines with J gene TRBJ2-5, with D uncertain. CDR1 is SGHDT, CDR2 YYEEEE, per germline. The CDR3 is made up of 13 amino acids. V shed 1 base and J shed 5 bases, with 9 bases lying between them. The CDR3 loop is CASSLFRKETQYF. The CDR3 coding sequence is TGTGCCAGCAGCTTGTTCAGGAAGGAGACCCAGTACTTC. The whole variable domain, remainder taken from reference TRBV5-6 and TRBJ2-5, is DAGVTQSPTHLIKTRGQQVTLRCSPKSGHDTVSWYQQALGQGPQFIFQYYEEEERQRGNFPDRFSGHQFPNYSSELNVNALLLGDSALYLCASSLFRKETQYFGPGTRLLVL.

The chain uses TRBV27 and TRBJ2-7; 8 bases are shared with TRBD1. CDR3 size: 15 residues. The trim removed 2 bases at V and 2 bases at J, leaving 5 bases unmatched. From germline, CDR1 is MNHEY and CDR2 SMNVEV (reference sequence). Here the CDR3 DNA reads TGTGCCAGCAGTTTACCGGACAGGGCGGCCTACGAGCAGTACTTC. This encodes CASSLPDRAAYEQYF.

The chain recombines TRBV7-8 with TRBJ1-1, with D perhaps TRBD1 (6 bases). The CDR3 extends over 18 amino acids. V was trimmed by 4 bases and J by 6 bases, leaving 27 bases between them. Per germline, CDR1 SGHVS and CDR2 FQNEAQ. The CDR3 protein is CASSSNSGGAAMDSEAFF. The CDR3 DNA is TGTGCCAGCAGCTCAAACTCGGGGGGGGCCGCAATGGATTCTGAAGCTTTCTTT.

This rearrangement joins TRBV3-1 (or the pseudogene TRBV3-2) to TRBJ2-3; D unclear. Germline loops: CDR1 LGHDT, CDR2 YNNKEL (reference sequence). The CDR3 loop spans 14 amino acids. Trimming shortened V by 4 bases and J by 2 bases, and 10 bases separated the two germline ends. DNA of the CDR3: TGTGCCAGCAGCCGCGTTTTTTACACAGATACGCAGTATTTT. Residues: CASSRVFYTDTQYF.

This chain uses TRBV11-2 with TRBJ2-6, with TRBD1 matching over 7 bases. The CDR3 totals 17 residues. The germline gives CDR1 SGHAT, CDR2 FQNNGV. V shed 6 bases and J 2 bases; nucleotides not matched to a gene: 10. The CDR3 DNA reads TGTGCCAGCAGTTCCCGGAAGGGGGCGACTGGGGCCAACGTCCTGACTTTC. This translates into CASSSRKGATGANVLTF.